This T cell receptor (beta chain) was profiled in a study of T-cell memory formation after mild COVID-19. Study context: TCR clusters were mostly confined to one donor each.

Points from the study as a whole: Detection of some responders pre-infection suggested pre-existing cross-reactive memory T cells participated. Clonal second-wave expansions that peaked on day 37 had unconfirmed SARS-CoV-2 specificity.

Remarks on this clonotype: Its specificity is unknown.

The CDR3 loop spans 15 amino acids. CDR1 and CDR2 (germline): DFQATT, SNEGSKA (reference sequence). The ends lost 3 bases at V and 7 bases at J; junction bases unmatched: 10. From the 5' RACE reads, TCRdb called clonotypes with MiXCR, one entry per CDR3 protein. The sample yields 150,000 to 200,000 distinct CDR3 sequences, around a tenth seen once. The specimen was PBMCs or a T cell subset sorted from them (not recorded which). The rearrangement links TRBV20-1 to TRBJ2-1; 9 nucleotides align to TRBD2. This clonotype was obtained from a man between 18 and 29 years old who had mild COVID-19 (a few samples of this study predate the infection). Cell type and time point are not known. The CDR3 sequence: CSARPGAGGDNEQFF. In nucleotides, the CDR3 is TGCAGTGCTAGGCCCGGGGCGGGGGGGGATAATGAGCAGTTCTTC.